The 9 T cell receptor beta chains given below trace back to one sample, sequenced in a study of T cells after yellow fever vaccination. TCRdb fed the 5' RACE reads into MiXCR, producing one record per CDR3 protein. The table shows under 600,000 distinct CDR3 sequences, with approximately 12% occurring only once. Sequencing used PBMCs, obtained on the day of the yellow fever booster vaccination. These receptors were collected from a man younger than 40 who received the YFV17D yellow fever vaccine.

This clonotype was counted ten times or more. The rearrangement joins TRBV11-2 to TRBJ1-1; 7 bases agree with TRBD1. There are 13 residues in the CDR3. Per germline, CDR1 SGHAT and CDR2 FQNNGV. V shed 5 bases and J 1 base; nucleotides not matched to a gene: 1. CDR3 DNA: TGTGCCAGCAGCCGGGACAGGAACACTGAAGCTTTCTTT. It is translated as CASSRDRNTEAFF.

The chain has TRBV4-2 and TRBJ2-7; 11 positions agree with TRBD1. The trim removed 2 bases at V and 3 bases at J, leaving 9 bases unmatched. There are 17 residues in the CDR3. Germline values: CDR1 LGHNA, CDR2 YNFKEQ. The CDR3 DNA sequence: TGTGCCAGCAGCCAACAATCTACCGGGACAGGGGGCTACGAGCAGTACTTC. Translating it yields CASSQQSTGTGGYEQYF.

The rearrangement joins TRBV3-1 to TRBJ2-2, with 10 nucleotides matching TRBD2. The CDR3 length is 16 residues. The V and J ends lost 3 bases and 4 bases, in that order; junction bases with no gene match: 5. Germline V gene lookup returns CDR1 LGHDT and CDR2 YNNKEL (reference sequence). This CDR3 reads CASSHQGLASTGELFF. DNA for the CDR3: TGTGCCAGCAGCCATCAGGGACTAGCGTCCACCGGGGAGCTGTTTTTT.

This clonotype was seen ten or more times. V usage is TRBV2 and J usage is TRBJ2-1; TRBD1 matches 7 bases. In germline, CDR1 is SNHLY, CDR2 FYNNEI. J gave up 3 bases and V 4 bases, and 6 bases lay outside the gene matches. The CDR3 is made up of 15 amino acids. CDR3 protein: CASSARDSLYNEQFF. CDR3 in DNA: TGTGCCAGCAGTGCCCGGGACAGTCTCTACAATGAGCAGTTCTTC.

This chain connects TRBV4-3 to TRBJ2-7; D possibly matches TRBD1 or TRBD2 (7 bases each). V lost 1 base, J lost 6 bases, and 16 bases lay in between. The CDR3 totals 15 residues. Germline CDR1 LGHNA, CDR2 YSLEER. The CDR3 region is CASSQGGTVAGEQYF. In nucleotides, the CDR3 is TGCGCCAGCAGCCAAGGGGGGACAGTAGCGGGCGAGCAGTACTTC.

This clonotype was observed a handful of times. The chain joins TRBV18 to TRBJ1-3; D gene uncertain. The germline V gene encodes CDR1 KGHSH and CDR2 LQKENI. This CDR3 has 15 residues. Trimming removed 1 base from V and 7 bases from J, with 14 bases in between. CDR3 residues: CASSPRREAGNTIYF. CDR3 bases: TGTGCCAGCTCACCACGGCGGGAGGCGGGGAACACCATATATTTT.

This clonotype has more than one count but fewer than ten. CDR3 protein: CASSLVVVVGTDTQYF. CDR3 nucleotides: TGTGCCAGCAGCTTAGTGGTCGTCGTCGGCACAGATACGCAGTATTTT. The rearrangement links TRBV7-2 to TRBJ2-3, with no clear D. The V and J ends lost 1 base and 1 base respectively, with 12 bases between them. The germline V gene encodes CDR1 SGHTA and CDR2 FQGNSA. This CDR3 is 16 amino acids long.

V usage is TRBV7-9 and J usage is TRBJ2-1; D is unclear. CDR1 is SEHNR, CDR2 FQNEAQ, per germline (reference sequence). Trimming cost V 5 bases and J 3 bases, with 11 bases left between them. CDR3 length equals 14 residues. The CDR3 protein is CASSRSDLYNEQFF. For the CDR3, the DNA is TGTGCCAGCAGCCGGTCGGACCTCTACAATGAGCAGTTCTTC.

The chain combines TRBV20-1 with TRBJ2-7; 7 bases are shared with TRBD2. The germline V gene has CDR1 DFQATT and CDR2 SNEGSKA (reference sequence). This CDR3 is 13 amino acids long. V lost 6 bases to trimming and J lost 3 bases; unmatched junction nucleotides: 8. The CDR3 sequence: CSAPGRSGYEQYF. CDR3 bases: TGCAGTGCGCCCGGGAGGTCGGGCTACGAGCAGTACTTC.